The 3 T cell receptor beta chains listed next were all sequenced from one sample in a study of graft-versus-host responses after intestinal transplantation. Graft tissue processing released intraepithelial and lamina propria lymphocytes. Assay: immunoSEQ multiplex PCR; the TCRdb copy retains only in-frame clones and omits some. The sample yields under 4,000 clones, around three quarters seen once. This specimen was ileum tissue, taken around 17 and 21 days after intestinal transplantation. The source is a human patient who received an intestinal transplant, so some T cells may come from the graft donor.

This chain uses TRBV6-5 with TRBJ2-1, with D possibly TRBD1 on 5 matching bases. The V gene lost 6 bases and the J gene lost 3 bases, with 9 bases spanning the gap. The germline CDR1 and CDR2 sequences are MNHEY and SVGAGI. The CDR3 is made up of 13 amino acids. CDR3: CASSPGIYNEQFF. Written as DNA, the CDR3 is TGTGCCAGCAGCCCAGGGATCTACAATGAGCAGTTCTTC.

The CDR3 DNA follows: TGTGCCAGCACCCCTGGGGTCAATGAGCAGTTCTTC. Encoded protein: CASTPGVNEQFF. This sequence joins TRBV28 and TRBJ2-1; D is ambiguous. Germline CDR1 MDHEN, CDR2 SYDVKM. Trimming removed 7 bases from V and 6 bases from J, with 10 bases in between. The CDR3 is 12 amino acids.

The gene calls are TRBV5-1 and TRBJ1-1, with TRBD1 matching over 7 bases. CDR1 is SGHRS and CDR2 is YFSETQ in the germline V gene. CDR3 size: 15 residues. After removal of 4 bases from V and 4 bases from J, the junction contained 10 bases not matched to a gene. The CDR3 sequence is CASSATGVRGTEAFF. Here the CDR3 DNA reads TGCGCCAGCAGCGCTACAGGGGTGAGGGGCACTGAAGCTTTCTTT.